Below, 25 T cell receptor beta chains from the same sample are listed, as sequenced in a study of metastatic and nonmetastatic thyroid tumors. With MiXCR, TCRdb reprocessed the PCR reads. The sample holds roughly 12,000 clones, around 20% seen once. Prior to thyroid surgery, none of the patients had received any treatment. The sequenced sample consisted of adjacent normal tissue. The source is a female donor with papillary thyroid cancer or a benign thyroid nodule (not recorded which). Some clones in this sample may be carry-over from other donors' samples.

By sample share, this clone is large. The chain couples TRBV19 to TRBJ1-1; D gene uncertain. Germline V gene data show CDR1 as LNHDA and CDR2 as SQIVND (reference sequence). V was pared by 2 bases and J by 3 bases, with 10 bases between. The CDR3 loop spans 14 amino acids. CDR3 region: CASSIKIAHTEAFF. The CDR3 coding sequence is TGTGCCAGTAGTATAAAGATCGCCCACACTGAAGCTTTCTTT.

The chain has TRBV6-1 and TRBJ1-3; 10 bases are a match to TRBD1. Germline V lookup: CDR1 MNHNS, CDR2 SASEGT. The length of the CDR3 is 18 residues. J was trimmed by 10 bases and V by 3 bases; bases with no gene match: 18. CDR3 residues: CASSDLPGTGDAGQTIYF. The CDR3 DNA reads TGTGCCAGCAGTGATCTCCCCGGGACAGGGGACGCTGGCCAGACCATATATTTT.

With respect to this clone: With a much larger clone just one base away, this may be a read error. The chain employs TRBV5-4 and TRBJ1-1, with 8 bases that match TRBD1. The CDR3 spans 15 residues. Germline-derived CDR1 and CDR2 are SGHNT and YYREEE (reference sequence). The CDR3 is CASSPDRAMGTEASF. CDR3 sequence (DNA): TGTGCCAGCAGCCCGGACAGGGCGATGGGCACTGAAGCTTCCTTT.

This clone is medium-sized in the sample. The genes are TRBV19 and TRBJ1-6, with a tentative D call TRBD1 (6 bases). Germline assignment: CDR1 LNHDA and CDR2 SQIVND (reference sequence). The CDR3 contains 16 residues. V gave up 3 bases and J gave up 12 bases, with 21 bases separating them. CDR3 DNA sequence: TGTGCCAGTAGTATCCGGCCCTGGACAGTTTTAGGACCCCTCCACTTT. Translating gives CASSIRPWTVLGPLHF.

This clone has a count of ten or more. The CDR3 is CASSYGLEPYF. The DNA for the CDR3 is TGTGCCAGCAGTTACGGGTTGGAGCCGTACTTC. V gene TRBV6-2 or TRBV6-3 combines with J gene TRBJ2-4; no firm D call. V dropped 2 bases and J dropped 15 bases, with 11 bases sitting between them. The CDR3 runs to 11 residues. Germline V lookup: CDR1 MNHEY, CDR2 SVGEGT.

This clone occurred many times. The chain has TRBV29-1 and TRBJ2-3, with 14 bases lining up with TRBD2. The ends lost 4 bases at V and 5 bases at J; junction bases unmatched: 5. Looked up from germline, CDR1 is SQVTM and CDR2 is ANQGSEA. The CDR3 is made up of 15 amino acids. The CDR3 is CSVGGLAGVVDTQYF. In DNA, the CDR3 is TGCAGCGTTGGGGGACTAGCGGGAGTGGTAGATACGCAGTATTTT.

This clone turned up a few times. The chain has TRBV12-3 or TRBV12-4 and TRBJ1-2, with no clear D. This CDR3 has 12 amino acids. The germline V and J ends were trimmed by 6 bases and 4 bases, with 9 bases remaining between them. The CDR3 coding sequence is TGTGCCAGCAGCCCCAGGATCTATGGCTACACCTTC. Translating gives CASSPRIYGYTF.

In DNA, the CDR3 is TGTGCCAGCAGATCGGGGGGGGCCCAGAATGAGCAGTTCTTC. As protein: CASRSGGAQNEQFF. The genes are TRBV27 and TRBJ2-1, with TRBD2 matching over 8 bases. With V trimmed by 6 bases and J by 7 bases, 8 bases remained unmatched. Germline CDR1 is MNHEY and CDR2 is SMNVEV (reference sequence). The CDR3 spans 14 residues.

This clone is classed as medium-sized. The chain couples TRBV12-3 or TRBV12-4 to TRBJ1-2, with 12 bases fitting TRBD1. V was pared by 3 bases and J by 8 bases, with 4 bases of the junction left unmatched. CDR3 size: 14 residues. CDR3 protein: CASSLGQGAWGYTF. CDR3 coding DNA: TGTGCCAGCAGTTTGGGACAGGGGGCTTGGGGCTACACCTTC.

In its sample, this clone is medium-sized. The genes are TRBV5-1 and TRBJ1-1; D gene uncertain. Germline V gene sequence: CDR1 SGHRS, CDR2 YFSETQ. The CDR3 has 14 amino acids. V lost 5 bases, J lost 1 base, and 12 bases lay in between. CDR3 in amino acids: CASREYTKNTEAFF. CDR3 nucleotide sequence: TGCGCCAGCAGGGAATATACAAAGAACACTGAAGCTTTCTTT.

This clone was seen only a few times. V and J are TRBV12-5 and TRBJ1-1; 7 positions agree with TRBD1. The V gene's germline CDR1 is LGHNT and CDR2 FRNRAP. The CDR3 totals 12 residues. With 7 bases clipped from V and 7 bases from J, the junction kept 6 bases outside the gene matches. The CDR3 DNA sequence: TGTGCTAGTGCCCACGACAGGGATGAAGCTTTCTTT. Translating it yields CASAHDRDEAFF.

This clone was counted between two and nine times. This chain connects TRBV10-3 to TRBJ2-7; D is ambiguous. This CDR3 is 12 amino acids long. The germline CDR1 and CDR2 sequences are ENHRY and SYGVKD. Deletions cut 0 bases from V and 7 bases from J, with 7 bases between. The CDR3: CAISESGQEQYF. CDR3 sequence (DNA): TGTGCCATCAGTGAGTCAGGTCAAGAGCAGTACTTC.

The genes are TRBV7-2 and TRBJ2-1; 10 bases are shared with TRBD2. V dropped 6 bases and J dropped 5; count of bases not matched to a gene: 7. Germline V lookup: CDR1 SGHTA, CDR2 FQGNSA. The CDR3 is 15 amino acids. CDR3 protein: CASRSAGGPDNEQFF. The CDR3 nucleotides read TGTGCCAGCAGGTCAGCGGGAGGGCCGGACAATGAGCAGTTCTTC.

In this sample, this clone turned up many times. The chain employs TRBV18 and TRBJ1-2; 7 bases fit TRBD1. Germline CDR1 KGHSH, CDR2 LQKENI. V shed 5 bases, J shed 5 bases, and the junction held 5 bases outside the gene matches. There are 13 residues in the CDR3. Written as DNA, the CDR3 is TGTGCCAGCTCAGAAAGGGGGCTGTATGGCTACACCTTC. Translation: CASSERGLYGYTF.

This clone was picked up a small number of times. This chain connects TRBV5-1 to TRBJ1-6; 7 bases line up with TRBD1. Losses at the gene ends were 0 bases for V and 13 bases for J; bases not matched to a gene: 4. The germline V gene has CDR1 SGHRS and CDR2 YFSETQ. This CDR3 spans 13 amino acids. Here the CDR3 DNA reads TGCGCCAGCAGCTTGGCCAAGGGGGCCCCCCTCCACTTT. Protein product: CASSLAKGAPLHF.

By proportion, this clone is medium-sized (0.01 to 0.1%). The rearrangement joins TRBV6-6 to TRBJ1-2; D is undetermined. Germline-derived CDR1 and CDR2 are MNHNY and SVGAGI (reference sequence). The length of the CDR3 is 13 residues. The V and J ends lost 3 bases and 4 bases respectively, with 9 bases between them. The CDR3 loop reads CASSYSGIYGYTF. DNA of the CDR3: TGTGCCAGCAGTTATTCGGGAATCTATGGCTACACCTTC.

This clone was seen only a few times. A much larger clone lies one base from this, so it may be a read error. This rearrangement joins TRBV5-4 to TRBJ2-3; 7 positions match TRBD1. Germline V lookup: CDR1 SGHNT, CDR2 YYREEE (reference sequence). CDR3 length equals 13 residues. V was clipped by 5 bases and J by 7 bases; unmatched bases: 7. CDR3 protein: CASSLQGPYTQYF. In DNA, the CDR3 is TGTGCCAGCAGTTTACAGGGGCCATATACGCAGTATTTT.

This clone was detected many times. Relative to the germline gene, one junction end is altered; a read error may explain this. The V gene is TRBV10-2, the J gene TRBJ2-4; D gene uncertain. CDR3 size: 11 residues. From germline, CDR1 is WSHSY and CDR2 SAAADI. The CDR3 coding sequence is TGCGCCAGCAGTAACGGGTACCTGTCAAACTTC. Its protein product is CASSNGYLSNF.

The V call is TRBV4-1, the J call TRBJ1-5; D is undetermined. From germline, CDR1 is MGHRA and CDR2 YSYEKL. The CDR3 length is 14 residues. Between the trimmed V and J ends, which lost 1 base and 11 bases, there was a span of 15 bases. The chain's CDR3 is CASSQAEGAPAQHF. In nucleotides, the CDR3 is TGCGCCAGCAGCCAAGCCGAGGGTGCTCCGGCCCAGCATTTT.

On this clone: At one boundary the junction diverges from the germline segment, which might be a read error. The chain recombines TRBV5-8 with TRBJ1-1; a possible D gene is TRBD1 (5 bases). In germline, CDR1 is SGHTS, CDR2 YDEGEE. The length of the CDR3 is 14 residues. The CDR3 DNA sequence: TGTGCCGGCAGCTTCCTAGGGGAAAACACTGAAACTTTCTTT. It specifies CAGSFLGENTETFF.

The chain is built from TRBV7-2 and TRBJ2-7; 7 bases align to TRBD1. The CDR3 is made up of 14 amino acids. After removal of 5 bases from V and 2 bases from J, the junction contained 6 bases not matched to a gene. CDR1 and CDR2 (germline): SGHTA, FQGNSA. The CDR3 DNA reads as TGTGCCAGCAGCCCGACAGGGAGCCCCTACGAGCAGTACTTC. It yields the protein CASSPTGSPYEQYF.

There are a few counts of this clone. The chain is built from TRBV19 and TRBJ1-4; D gene uncertain. The V and J ends lost 9 bases and 7 bases respectively, with 18 bases between them. CDR1 LNHDA and CDR2 SQIVND come from the germline V gene (reference sequence). This CDR3 has 14 amino acids. CDR3 sequence: CASGLRADAEKLFF. CDR3 sequence (DNA): TGTGCCAGCGGCCTTCGGGCGGACGCTGAAAAACTGTTTTTT. Full variable domain (missing parts from reference TRBV19 and TRBJ1-4): DGGITQSPKYLFRKEGQNVTLSCEQNLNHDAMYWYRQDPGQGLRLIYYSQIVNDFQKGDIAEGYSVSREKKESFPLTVTSAQKNPTAFYLCASGLRADAEKLFFGSGTQLSVL.

By its share, this clone is medium-sized. The rearrangement uses TRBV6-1 and TRBJ2-5; unclear D gene. In germline, CDR1 is MNHNS, CDR2 SASEGT. CDR3 size: 14 residues. With 7 bases removed from V and 0 bases from J, the gap between germline ends came to 12 bases. The DNA of the CDR3 is TGTGCCAGCACCAGGAGTTCGCACCAAGAGACCCAGTACTTC. Its protein is CASTRSSHQETQYF.

This clone has ten or more counts. The chain is built from TRBV3-1 and TRBJ2-1; no clear D gene. Trimming cost V 4 bases and J 4 bases, with 5 bases left between them. Germline assignment: CDR1 LGHDT and CDR2 YNNKEL (reference sequence). The CDR3 runs 12 residues. The CDR3 spells CASSLQYNEQFF. The CDR3 DNA sequence: TGTGCCAGCAGCCTACAGTACAATGAGCAGTTCTTC.

The genes are TRBV6-1 and TRBJ2-2; D uncertain. Germline V lookup: CDR1 MNHNS, CDR2 SASEGT. The CDR3 spans 15 residues. V lost 3 bases and J 3 bases, leaving 11 bases between the germline ends. The CDR3 DNA reads TGTGCCAGCAGTGATGTGTTCCGGGACACCGGGGAGCTGTTTTTT. Translation: CASSDVFRDTGELFF.